These 11 T cell receptor beta chains share one sample of origin, sequenced in a study of blood T cell repertoires in COVID-19. TCRdb's table, derived via immunoSEQ multiplex PCR, lists solely in-frame clones and lacks some. The data show roughly 180,000 clones, roughly 84% seen once. Source material: peripheral blood. Receptor source: a woman aged 40 to 49 with COVID-19, enrolled during active disease.

V gene TRBV18 combines with J gene TRBJ1-2; a weak D match, TRBD1 (5 bases). Between the trimmed V and J ends, which lost 2 bases and 4 bases, there was a span of 14 bases. The CDR3 extends over 15 amino acids. Germline CDR1 is KGHSH and CDR2 is LQKENI. CDR3 amino acids: CASSPIETVSYGYTF. In DNA, the CDR3 is TGTGCCAGCTCACCAATCGAGACAGTGAGCTATGGCTACACCTTC.

V is TRBV11-3 and J is TRBJ1-1; 8 positions match TRBD1. V gave up 2 bases and J gave up 5 bases; unmatched junction bases: 7. The length of the CDR3 is 15 residues. CDR1 is SGHNT and CDR2 is YENEEA in the germline V gene. In DNA form, the CDR3 reads TGTGCCAGCAGCTTACAGGGGGCGTTGGGGACTGAAGCTTTCTTT. It is translated as CASSLQGALGTEAFF.

J is TRBJ2-1 and V is TRBV27, with 9 bases lining up with TRBD1. CDR3 length equals 16 residues. With V trimmed by 4 bases and J by 6 bases, 10 bases remained unmatched. Per germline, CDR1 MNHEY and CDR2 SMNVEV (reference sequence). The CDR3 bases are TGTGCCAGCAGTTACCGACGGGACAGGGCAGCCAATGAGCAGTTCTTC. Translating gives CASSYRRDRAANEQFF.

This chain links TRBV5-1 with TRBJ2-2; D might be TRBD1 (6 bases). The CDR3 length is 13 residues. V was cut by 4 bases and J by 6 bases, with 10 bases left in between. From germline, CDR1 is SGHRS and CDR2 YFSETQ. CDR3: CASSQQGSGELFF. The CDR3, as DNA: TGCGCCAGCAGCCAACAGGGCTCCGGGGAGCTGTTTTTT.

The chain carries TRBV3-1 (or the pseudogene TRBV3-2) and TRBJ2-7; 8 nucleotides line up with TRBD2. Trimming took 3 bases from V and 7 from J; bases not matched to a gene: 8. CDR3 length: 14 amino acids. Germline CDR1 is LGHDT and CDR2 is YNNKEL (reference sequence). The CDR3: CASSHGGATGEQYF. The DNA of the CDR3 is TGTGCCAGCAGCCACGGGGGGGCAACGGGGGAGCAGTACTTC.

J is TRBJ1-1 and V is TRBV15, with D uncertain. This CDR3 is built from 15 residues. V shed 0 bases and J shed 10 bases, with 18 bases lying between them. CDR1 and CDR2 (germline): LNHNV, YYDKDF (reference sequence). CDR3 in amino acids: CATSRDREAHGAAFF. For the CDR3, the DNA is TGTGCCACCAGCAGAGATCGGGAGGCCCACGGCGCAGCTTTCTTT.

This clone has more than one count but fewer than ten. V usage is TRBV18 and J usage is TRBJ1-6, with a tentative D call TRBD1 (5 bases). Trimming removed 2 bases at V and 6 bases at J, with 11 bases between. Germline V gene data show CDR1 as KGHSH and CDR2 as LQKENI. The CDR3 consists of 15 residues. CDR3 bases: TGTGCCAGCTCACCAGATTCGGGGGGTAATTCACCCCTCCACTTT. It codes for CASSPDSGGNSPLHF.

The J gene is TRBJ2-4, the V gene TRBV9; tentative D call: TRBD2 (6 bases). CDR3 length equals 16 residues. Trimming took off 0 bases at V and 3 bases at J, with 13 bases between the two ends. Germline V gives CDR1 SGDLS, CDR2 YYNGEE. DNA for the CDR3: TGTGCCAGCAGCGTAGGAAGGACTACGCACAAAAACATTCAGTACTTC. Translated, it gives CASSVGRTTHKNIQYF.

This sequence joins TRBV6-5 and TRBJ1-4; 10 bases match TRBD1. V lost 4 bases and J lost 5; bases outside the gene matches: 4. The CDR3 length is 15 residues. In germline, CDR1 is MNHEY, CDR2 SVGAGI. CDR3 in amino acids: CASSSDRGRNEKLFF. The CDR3 region has the DNA TGTGCCAGCAGTTCCGACAGGGGGCGAAATGAAAAACTGTTTTTT.

This chain connects TRBV27 to TRBJ2-5, with TRBD1 as a possible D gene (5 bases). Germline V gives CDR1 MNHEY, CDR2 SMNVEV (reference sequence). The CDR3 is 13 amino acids. V lost 2 bases, J lost 1 base, and 5 bases lay in between. CDR3 nucleotides: TGTGCCAGCAGTTTAAGGGGCCAAGAGACCCAGTACTTC. Translating gives CASSLRGQETQYF.

The chain carries TRBV29-1 and TRBJ1-2; possibly TRBD1 for D (5 bases). V lost 5 bases and J lost 2, with 15 bases in between. In germline, CDR1 is SQVTM, CDR2 ANQGSEA. This CDR3 region has 14 residues. The CDR3 coding sequence is TGCAGCGTTCATCCCAGGGCCGCAAACTATGGCTACACCTTC. Its protein is CSVHPRAANYGYTF.